Listed below are T cell receptor beta chains from one sample, sequenced in a study of OX40 agonist ivuxolimab in advanced cancers. TCRdb's table, derived via immunoSEQ multiplex PCR, lists solely in-frame clones and lacks some. The profile covers tens of thousands of clones, with about nine tenths appearing a single time and roughly 0.54% taken by the ten largest. The source was CD4+ or CD8+ T cells sorted from blood, collected in a trial of the OX40 agonist ivuxolimab. All receptors come from an adult with an advanced solid tumor such as melanoma, head and neck, liver or kidney cancer. Both conserved end residues are part of each CDR3. The D gene is left open where the match is weak. Rows may omit the clone size; those that give it use once, few, many or a size class.

V	D	size	J	DNA	CDR3
TRBV5-1	.	.	TRBJ1-1	TGCGCCAGCAGCCTAGGGGGTGGGCATGACGCTGAAGCTTTCTTT	CASSLGGGHDAEAFF
TRBV5-1	.	.	TRBJ1-1	TGCGCCAGCGCTTCCACGGGGGTCCCTAACACTGAAGCTTTCTTT	CASASTGVPNTEAFF
TRBV11-2	.	.	TRBJ2-1	TGTGCCAGCAGCGCCCCCGGGACGCGTGTAGTAGATGAGCAGTTCTTC	CASSAPGTRVVDEQFF
TRBV4-1	TRBD2	once	TRBJ2-1	TGCGCCAGCAGCGATAGCGGGGGCTACAATGAGCAGTTCTTC	CASSDSGGYNEQFF
TRBV5-1	.	.	TRBJ1-3	TGCGCCAGCAGCTTGGATGGCAGGGTAGACACCATATATTTT	CASSLDGRVDTIYF
TRBV19	TRBD1	.	TRBJ1-5	TGTGCCAGTAGTATAGCCGGGACAGGGCATCAGCCCCAGCATTTT	CASSIAGTGHQPQHF
TRBV7-2	TRBD2	.	TRBJ2-5	TGTGCCAGCGGACAGCGGGGGTTTCAAGAGACCCAGTACTTC	CASGQRGFQETQYF
TRBV6-5	.	.	TRBJ2-1	TGTGCCAGCAGTAGGGACTTGTACAATGAGCAGTTCTTC	CASSRDLYNEQFF
TRBV11-2	.	once	TRBJ2-3	TGTGCCAGCAGCACCTCGAAAACGCAGTATTTT	CASSTSKTQYF
TRBV27	.	.	TRBJ1-5	TGTGCCAGCAGTTTGGTGGCAGGGCGAGGCGATCAGCCCCAGCATTTT	CASSLVAGRGDQPQHF
TRBV7-2	TRBD2	.	TRBJ2-3	TGTGCCAGCAGCTTCGCCGGGACTAGCGGAGTCACAGATACGCAGTATTTT	CASSFAGTSGVTDTQYF
TRBV30	.	.	TRBJ1-2	TGTGCCTCGAGCCTTGACAGTCTCAGACTTAACTATGGCTACACCTTC	CASSLDSLRLNYGYTF
TRBV4-1	TRBD2	.	TRBJ2-5	TGCGCCAGCAGCCAAGGTGCGACTAGCGGGGGAGGGGGAGAGACCCAGTACTTC	CASSQGATSGGGGETQYF
TRBV9	.	.	TRBJ2-1	TGTGCCAGCAGCGTAGACCAGGGGACCTACAATGAGCAGTTCTTC	CASSVDQGTYNEQFF
TRBV6-1	.	.	TRBJ2-4	TGTGCCAGCTTGCAGGGCGAAAACATTCAGTACTTC	CASLQGENIQYF
TRBV14	.	.	TRBJ1-2	TGTGCCAGCAGCCAATCTATTACTGCCTATGGCTACACCTTC	CASSQSITAYGYTF
TRBV4-1	.	.	TRBJ2-7	TGCGCCAGCAGCCGCACCCAAAACTACGAGCAGTACTTC	CASSRTQNYEQYF